This T cell receptor (beta chain) appears in the sequencing data of a study of molecular identifiers for immune sequencing clone quantification (dated by TCRdb to the late 2010s). Notes on the research overall: In a replicate experiment, RNA from around 20,000 or 100,000 naive CD8 T cells was split into five aliquots, four of which were sequenced. The study was a methods study using CD8 T cells to benchmark molecular-identifier clustering-based TCR repertoire sequencing (MIDCIRS) and TCR RNA copy counting. Study-level results and caveats: Spiked-in Jurkat TCR RNA equal to a single cell's worth was reported to be detectable even within one million naive CD8 T cells. The sizes of highly expanded clones could end up underestimated when identical TCR molecules share a barcode. About 2.9 recovered TCR RNA copies per cell were obtained by modeling, versus approximately 10 by digital PCR, implying a capture efficiency of 25% to 30%. Naive libraries contained spiked-in Jurkat TCR RNA (roughly 10 copies' worth), which is not part of the donor repertoire. When barcode sub-clustering was left out, chimeric consensus sequences inflated TCR diversity, with chimeras reaching as high as 47%. In CMV-specific effector cells, clones with more than 20 RNA copies contained over 99% of molecules, whereas in naive cells such clones contained under 1% of molecules.

Libraries of naive CD8 T cells were generated from approximately 20,000 to 1,000,000 sorted cells, with 10%, 30% or 50% of the purified RNA used. Naive CD8 T cells were FACS-sorted as CD8+CD4-CCR7+CD45RA+ on a BD FACSAria II into RLT Plus buffer. To test detection sensitivity, Jurkat RNA equal to ten TCR copies was added to samples of about 17,000-1,100,000 naive CD8 T cells. Enrichment of CD8 T cells was performed with RosetteSep CD8+ T Cell Enrichment Cocktail and Ficoll-Paque, after which ACK red cell lysis was carried out. Inclusive of the bounding cysteine and phenylalanine, the CDR3 is 13 residues long. The sequence is cut down to CDR3 DNA, 39 bases in frame from base 1. In the germline V gene (reference sequence), CDR1 corresponds to SEHNR and CDR2 to FQNEAQ. Cut back by 3 bases and 3 bases, the V and J ends lie 9 bases apart. The library was prepared using PCR. Reads for this sample came from an Illumina HiSeq 4000. Bulk TCR libraries were made following a previously described method, with the TCR primers given in Table S5. Total RNA was purified with the Qiagen AllPrep DNA/RNA kit. Before any analysis, reads coming from multiple sequencing runs of the same library were combined into one pool. The published analysis was carried out like this. Reads were retained only if their TCR constant sequence matched exactly, and those retained reads were trimmed to 150 nt and grouped according to their 12-nt molecular barcodes. Within each barcode group, reads were sub-clustered at a 15% Levenshtein threshold, and quality-weighted consensus sequences were built per RNA molecule. Non-functional sequences were excluded, and lower-count sequences lying one edit away from another sequence were also excluded. Barcode sub-clusters with fewer than 20% of the maximum read count were removed, based on fitting two negative binomial distributions. The raw public reads went through TCRdb reprocessing: fastp at Q25, MiXCR clone calling, in-frame beta chains kept. Rows merge per CDR3 protein into single entries with the most common DNA and genes. These V and J calls originate from TCRdb's pipeline instead of the authors' own analysis. The sample has some 320,000 distinct CDR3 sequences on record, over 20% of them singletons. The leading ten clones occupy under 0.95% of the sample.

There are many counts of this clonotype. There is no known antigen for this receptor. Per-nucleotide qualities are absent, and no much larger clonotype sits a single base away. The sequence came from a human donor in good health. Some libraries in this study had Jurkat cell RNA spiked in. The specimen was naive CD8+ T cells from blood, with Jurkat cell RNA spiked in. This sample's cell subset or site label indicates: FACS-sorted CD8+CD4-CCR7+CD45RA+ naive T cells. The sequence joins TRBV7-9 to TRBJ2-7; 5 matching bases give a weak D call of TRBD2. The CDR3 is CASSLEAFYEQYF. The nucleotides are TGTGCCAGCAGCTTGGAGGCCTTCTACGAGCAGTACTTC. The variable domain in full, with residues beyond the CDR3 obtained from the reference TRBV7-9 and TRBJ2-7 genes, is DTGVSQNPRHKITKRGQNVTFRCDPISEHNRLYWYRQTLGQGPEFLTYFQNEAQLEKSRLLSDRFSAERPKGSFSTLEIQRTEQGDSAMYLCASSLEAFYEQYFGPGTRLTVT.